Following are 21 T cell receptor beta chains from one sample sequenced in a study of blood T cell repertoires in COVID-19. The table came from immunoSEQ multiplex PCR; TCRdb's copy has only in-frame clones and leaves some out. This repertoire shows about 230,000 clones, approximately 81% found once; its top ten account for around 1%. Material for sequencing was peripheral blood. The receptor source for this set is a man aged 40-55 years with acute or convalescent COVID-19.

The chain combines TRBV5-1 with TRBJ2-7, with 8 bases lining up with TRBD1. Per the germline V gene, CDR1 is SGHRS and CDR2 is YFSETQ. After removal of 4 bases from V and 1 base from J, the junction contained 10 bases not matched to a gene. There are 16 residues in the CDR3. CDR3 sequence: CASSPAQGARSYEQYF. In DNA, the CDR3 is TGCGCCAGCAGCCCAGCTCAGGGGGCGCGATCCTACGAGCAGTACTTC.

CDR3 coding DNA: TGTGCCAGCAGCGCGGGTGACCAGAACACTGAAGCTTTCTTT. Its protein is CASSAGDQNTEAFF. The rearrangement joins TRBV9 to TRBJ1-1; no clear D. CDR1 is SGDLS and CDR2 is YYNGEE in the germline V gene. Trimming removed 3 bases from V and 1 base from J, with 10 bases in between. There are 14 residues in the CDR3.

The table lists this clone with a count of one. The chain links TRBV3-1 (or the pseudogene TRBV3-2) to TRBJ2-7; D is uncertain. The germline V and J ends were trimmed by 2 bases and 1 base, with 9 bases remaining between them. This CDR3 spans 14 amino acids. Germline-derived CDR1 and CDR2 are LGHDT and YNNKEL (reference sequence). CDR3 in DNA: TGTGCCAGCAGCCAATTGGTCAGTTCCTACGAGCAGTACTTC. Its translation: CASSQLVSSYEQYF.

This clone appeared a single time. The gene calls are TRBV2 and TRBJ1-2; possible D gene TRBD1, 5 bases. The CDR3 loop spans 15 amino acids. Germline V gene data show CDR1 as SNHLY and CDR2 as FYNNEI. Trimming shortened V by 7 bases and J by 4 bases, and 19 bases separated the two germline ends. The CDR3 loop is CASTQAPQGTYGYTF. CDR3 bases: TGTGCCAGCACCCAAGCCCCTCAGGGTACCTATGGCTACACCTTC.

The CDR3 region is CASSEQGGRETQYF. CDR3 DNA sequence: TGCGCCAGCAGCGAACAGGGTGGAAGAGAGACCCAGTACTTC. The chain has TRBV5-1 and TRBJ2-5; TRBD1 is a possible D gene (6 bases). V was trimmed by 4 bases and J by 4 bases, leaving 14 bases between them. Per germline, CDR1 SGHRS and CDR2 YFSETQ. This CDR3 contains 14 residues.

Here the CDR3 reads CASSSTGETSYEQYF. Written as DNA, the CDR3 is TGTGCCAGCAGCTCGACAGGGGAAACCTCCTACGAGCAGTACTTC. The chain recombines TRBV7-3 with TRBJ2-7; 8 bases align to TRBD1. This CDR3 region has 15 residues. Trimming removed 4 bases from V and 0 bases from J; junction bases left unmatched: 5. CDR1 and CDR2 from the germline V gene are SGHTA and FQGTGA.

The chain employs TRBV4-3 and TRBJ1-2, with a tentative D call TRBD1 (5 bases). CDR3 size: 16 residues. CDR1 is LGHNA, CDR2 YSLEER, per germline. Trimming stripped 0 bases from V and 0 bases from J, with 11 bases between. The chain's CDR3 is CASSQESTVANYGYTF. The CDR3 coding sequence is TGCGCCAGCAGCCAAGAATCGACAGTCGCTAACTATGGCTACACCTTC.

The rearrangement links TRBV5-6 to TRBJ1-1; D possibly corresponds to TRBD1 (5 bases). The germline V gene has CDR1 SGHDT and CDR2 YYEEEE. Between the trimmed V and J ends, which lost 2 bases and 4 bases, there was a span of 12 bases. The CDR3 sequence is 14 residues long. The CDR3 bases are TGTGCCAGCAGCTTCGGGGGAGGGGTCACTGAAGCTTTCTTT. Translation: CASSFGGGVTEAFF.

Turning to this clone: Other DNA sequences in this specimen translate into the identical CDR3. The chain has TRBV6-5 and TRBJ1-2, with TRBD1 as a possible D gene (5 bases). This CDR3 region has 13 residues. CDR1 and CDR2 from the germline V gene are MNHEY and SVGAGI. V gave up 6 bases and J gave up 2 bases, with 10 bases separating them. The CDR3 DNA is TGTGCCAGCAGCGCGACAGTAAACTATGGCTACACCTTC. Protein: CASSATVNYGYTF.

V is TRBV19 and J is TRBJ1-1, with 7 bases lining up with TRBD1. Trimming removed 6 bases from V and 2 bases from J; junction bases left unmatched: 9. This CDR3 comprises 15 residues. Germline CDR1 reads LNHDA; CDR2 reads SQIVND (reference sequence). The CDR3 region is CASSHLRGPNTEAFF. The CDR3, as DNA: TGTGCCAGTAGCCATCTGAGGGGGCCAAACACTGAAGCTTTCTTT.

The CDR3, as DNA: TGCAGTGCCAGTCCCGGGACTAGCGGCACAGATACGCAGTATTTT. Its protein is CSASPGTSGTDTQYF. The V call is TRBV20-1, the J call TRBJ2-3; 10 bases are a match to TRBD2. The CDR3 is 15 residues long. V lost 6 bases, J lost 1 base, and 7 bases stayed unmatched. CDR1 is DFQATT, CDR2 SNEGSKA, per germline (reference sequence).

This chain uses TRBV7-9 with TRBJ1-5; 7 bases match TRBD1. V shed 5 bases, J shed 4 bases, and the junction held 8 bases outside the gene matches. CDR1 is SEHNR, CDR2 FQNEAQ, per germline (reference sequence). This CDR3 is 15 amino acids long. The CDR3 DNA follows: TGTGCCAGCAGCCCCCCCGGACAGGTTAATCAGCCCCAGCATTTT. It is translated as CASSPPGQVNQPQHF.

V and J are TRBV24-1 and TRBJ1-5; D is perhaps TRBD1 (5 bases). This CDR3 contains 14 residues. Germline V gene lookup returns CDR1 KGHDR and CDR2 SFDVKD. V lost 4 bases and J lost 7, with 13 bases in between. The CDR3 region has the DNA TGTGCCACCAGTGAAAGGGGAAATAGCCAGCCCCAGCATTTT. It encodes CATSERGNSQPQHF.

The V and J genes are TRBV5-4 and TRBJ2-7, with 8 bases aligning to TRBD1. The ends lost 4 bases at V and 1 base at J; junction bases unmatched: 7. Per the germline V gene, CDR1 is SGHNT and CDR2 is YYREEE (reference sequence). The CDR3 has 15 residues. CDR3 in amino acids: CASSPNGQGSYEQYF. The CDR3 DNA sequence: TGTGCCAGCAGCCCAAACGGACAGGGATCCTACGAGCAGTACTTC.

This rearrangement joins TRBV30 to TRBJ2-1; maybe TRBD2 (7 bases). The germline V and J ends were trimmed by 2 bases and 2 bases, with 13 bases remaining between them. The length of the CDR3 is 15 residues. Germline V gives CDR1 GTSNPN, CDR2 SVGIG (reference sequence). CDR3 in DNA: TGTGCCTGGAGTACCGGGGGGCAAGCCTACAATGAGCAGTTCTTC. As protein: CAWSTGGQAYNEQFF.

The rearrangement joins TRBV5-1 to TRBJ1-1; D call uncertain. V was shortened by 3 bases and J by 1 base, with 10 bases between the two germline ends. Germline values: CDR1 SGHRS, CDR2 YFSETQ. This CDR3 region has 14 residues. CDR3 DNA sequence: TGCGCCAGCAGCTCGATCCTAGGGAACACTGAAGCTTTCTTT. This sequence encodes CASSSILGNTEAFF.

The V gene is TRBV7-2, the J gene TRBJ1-2; possible D gene TRBD1, 6 bases. There are 15 residues in the CDR3. Germline V gene lookup returns CDR1 SGHTA and CDR2 FQGNSA. V lost 2 bases, J lost 0 bases, and 10 bases lay in between. CDR3 loop: CASSLKAGANYGYTF. The CDR3 nucleotides read TGTGCCAGCAGCTTAAAGGCAGGGGCTAACTATGGCTACACCTTC.

The chain carries TRBV3-1 (or the pseudogene TRBV3-2) and TRBJ2-2, with D maybe TRBD1 (5 bases). This CDR3 is 14 amino acids long. CDR1 and CDR2 from the germline V gene are LGHDT and YNNKEL (reference sequence). V was trimmed by 7 bases and J by 4 bases, leaving 13 bases between them. The CDR3 sequence is CASKRQGSTGELFF. The CDR3 DNA reads TGTGCCAGCAAGAGGCAGGGAAGCACCGGGGAGCTGTTTTTT.

J is TRBJ2-5 and V is TRBV6-2 or TRBV6-3, with 7 bases identical to TRBD1. The J segment lost 3 bases and the V segment lost 2 bases, leaving 3 bases of the junction unmatched. The CDR3 loop spans 14 amino acids. The germline CDR1 and CDR2 sequences are MNHEY and SVGEGT. The CDR3 loop is CASSYPGTEETQYF. The DNA for the CDR3 is TGTGCCAGCAGTTACCCGGGGACAGAAGAGACCCAGTACTTC.

The V gene is TRBV2, the J gene TRBJ2-2, with 8 bases fitting TRBD2. Per the germline V gene, CDR1 is SNHLY and CDR2 is FYNNEI. Trimming at V came to 4 bases and at J to 4 bases, leaving 2 bases not matched to a gene. This CDR3 has 14 amino acids. For the CDR3, the DNA is TGTGCCAGCAGTGCCGGGACTAGCACCGGGGAGCTGTTTTTT. Translated, it gives CASSAGTSTGELFF.

This chain connects TRBV7-8 to TRBJ1-1; the D gene is possibly TRBD1 (6 bases). The germline V and J ends were trimmed by 2 bases and 0 bases, with 10 bases remaining between them. CDR1 and CDR2 (germline): SGHVS, FQNEAQ. The CDR3 consists of 15 residues. The CDR3, as DNA: TGTGCCAGCAGCTTATTAGGGGGGGTGAACACTGAAGCTTTCTTT. Translating gives CASSLLGGVNTEAFF.